The source of this T cell receptor beta chain is a study of T cells expressing NK-cell markers. Study in general: All TCR beta repertoires analysed originated from sorted CD3+CD56+NKG2C+, CD3+CD56+NKG2C- and CD3+CD56-NKG2C+ T cells.

5'RACE template switching with UMIs generated TCR beta cDNA. Using the 5' RACE reads, TCRdb records one entry per CDR3 protein without DNA. There are a few hundred thousand distinct CDR3 sequences in the sample, with over 4% held by the top ten. This CDR3 is built from 16 residues. CDR1 is SGHRS and CDR2 is YFSETQ in the germline V gene. This clonotype was obtained from a man aged 18-70 years in good health. The sample consisted of blood T cells: a sorted CD56 or NKG2C T cell subset, CD4+ or CD8+ T cells, or bulk PBMC T cells (not recorded which). This chain uses TRBV5-1 with TRBJ1-2; no DNA is available, so the TRBD1 call from TCRdb remains unchecked. CDR3 protein: CASSPGQGPGGYGYTF.